This T cell receptor (beta chain) was recovered during a study of shared clonotypes between healthy human individuals. V shed 2 bases and J 6 bases; nucleotides not matched to a gene: 4. From germline, CDR1 is SNHLY and CDR2 FYNNEI. The CDR3 is 15 amino acids. Clones were sequenced by immunoSEQ multiplex PCR, and TCRdb holds only the in-frame ones, with some missing. Here the sample spans 2 million to 2.5 million clones, approximately 94% being singletons. This chain links TRBV2 with TRBJ1-2; 12 nucleotides match TRBD1. Sample: naive CD4+ T cells from PBMCs. Subset here: CD45RA+ positively selected. This clonotype was sampled from a man in his late teens or twenties in good health. Some clones in this sample may be carry-over from other donors' samples. In DNA form, the CDR3 reads TGTGCCAGCAGTGAACCGGGACAGGGGGCGCATGGCTACACCTTC. It encodes CASSEPGQGAHGYTF.